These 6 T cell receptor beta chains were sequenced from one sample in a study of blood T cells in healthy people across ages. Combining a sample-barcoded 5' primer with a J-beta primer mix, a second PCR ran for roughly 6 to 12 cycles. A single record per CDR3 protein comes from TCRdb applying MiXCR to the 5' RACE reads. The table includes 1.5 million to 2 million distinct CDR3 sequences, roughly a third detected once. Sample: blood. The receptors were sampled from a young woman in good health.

The CDR3: CSARSGNEQFF. CDR3 sequence (DNA): TGCAGTGCTAGGTCTGGAAATGAGCAGTTCTTC. This chain joins TRBV20-1 and TRBJ2-1; D is ambiguous. This CDR3 is 11 amino acids long. Germline V gene lookup returns CDR1 DFQATT and CDR2 SNEGSKA (reference sequence). The germline V and J ends were trimmed by 3 bases and 7 bases, with 7 bases remaining between them.

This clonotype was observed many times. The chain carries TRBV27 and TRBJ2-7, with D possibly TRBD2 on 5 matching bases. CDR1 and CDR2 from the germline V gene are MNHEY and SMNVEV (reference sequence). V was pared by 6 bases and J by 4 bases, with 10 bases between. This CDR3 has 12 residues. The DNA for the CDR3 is TGTGCCAGCAGGAGGGTTGGGTACGAGCAGTACTTC. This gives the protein CASRRVGYEQYF.

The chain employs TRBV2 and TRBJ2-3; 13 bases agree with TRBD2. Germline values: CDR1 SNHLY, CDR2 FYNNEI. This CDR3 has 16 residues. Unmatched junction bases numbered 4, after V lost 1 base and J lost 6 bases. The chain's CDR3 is CASSEGLAGGWDTQYF. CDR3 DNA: TGTGCCAGCAGTGAAGGACTAGCGGGGGGATGGGATACGCAGTATTTT.

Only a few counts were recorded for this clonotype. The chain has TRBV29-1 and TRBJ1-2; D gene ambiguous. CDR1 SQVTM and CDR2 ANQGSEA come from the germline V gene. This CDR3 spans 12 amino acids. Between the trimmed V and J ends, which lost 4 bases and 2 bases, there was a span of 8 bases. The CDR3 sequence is CSVGPANYGYTF. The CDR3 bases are TGCAGCGTTGGCCCAGCGAACTATGGCTACACCTTC.

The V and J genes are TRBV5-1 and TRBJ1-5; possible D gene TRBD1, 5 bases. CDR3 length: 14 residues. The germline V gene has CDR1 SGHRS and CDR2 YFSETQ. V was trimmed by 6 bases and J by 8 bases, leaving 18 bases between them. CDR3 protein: CASNFEPGTEPQHF. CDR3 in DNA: TGCGCCAGCAACTTTGAACCCGGGACTGAGCCCCAGCATTTT.

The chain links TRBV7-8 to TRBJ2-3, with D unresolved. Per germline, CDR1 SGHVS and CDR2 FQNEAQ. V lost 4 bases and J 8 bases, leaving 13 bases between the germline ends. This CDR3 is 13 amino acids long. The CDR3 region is CASSSPGPLTQYF. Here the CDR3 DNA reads TGTGCCAGCAGCTCGCCGGGCCCCCTTACGCAGTATTTT.